The T cell receptor beta chain under discussion was sequenced for a study of CD8+ T cells in alopecia areata. Study in general: Grafts of skin from C3H/HeJ donors aged about 6-12 months with spontaneous alopecia went to female C3H/HeJ mice aged roughly 7-10 weeks. Broader study findings: More clonal than normal scalp was lesional scalp, particularly alopecia totalis/universalis. TCRs were shared less clearly across patients than in mice, possibly for HLA-related reasons. Scalp samples also yield sequences from resident alphabeta T cells of normal skin.

RNA, once extracted, was reverse transcribed into cDNA for use as the sequencing template. Profiling relied on immunoSEQ multiplex PCR, and the TCRdb table lists in-frame clones only, not all of them. The sample yields roughly 260,000 clones, without any singletons. After pooling, cutaneous lymph node cells were sorted with CD4, CD8alpha, NKG2D, NKG2ACE and other markers. The CDR3 runs 13 residues. Germline V gene sequence: CDR1 GKSSPN, CDR2 SITVG. Concerning this clone: What it binds is unknown. Germline and genes here are mouse. The read is 4 residues too short to cover the CDR3 end, so that end is filled in from the germline J gene. Other DNA sequences of this sample code for an identical CDR3.

The chain couples TRBV31 to TRBJ2-5, with TRBD1 identical over 7 bases. The sequencing input was CD4+ T cells sorted from a lymph node. The sequence was obtained from a C3H/HeJ mouse with alopecia areata. The mouse line has the MHC haplotype H2-k. CDR3 loop: CAWSLGQKDTQYF. The CDR3 bases that were read are TGTGCCTGGAGTCTGGGACAGAAAGAC.